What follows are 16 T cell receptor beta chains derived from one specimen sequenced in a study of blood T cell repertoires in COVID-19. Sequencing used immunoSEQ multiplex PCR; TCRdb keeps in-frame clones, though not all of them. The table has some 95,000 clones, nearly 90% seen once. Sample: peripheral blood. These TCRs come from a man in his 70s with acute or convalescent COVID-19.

The DNA for the CDR3 is TGTGCCACCAGTGACACTAGCGGGGGCCACCAAGAGACCCAGTACTTC. Protein sequence: CATSDTSGGHQETQYF. The genes are TRBV24-1 and TRBJ2-5, with TRBD2 matching over 11 bases. Germline CDR1 KGHDR, CDR2 SFDVKD. This CDR3 is built from 16 residues. The junction had 3 bases not matched to a gene; V was cut back by 4 bases and J by 0 bases.

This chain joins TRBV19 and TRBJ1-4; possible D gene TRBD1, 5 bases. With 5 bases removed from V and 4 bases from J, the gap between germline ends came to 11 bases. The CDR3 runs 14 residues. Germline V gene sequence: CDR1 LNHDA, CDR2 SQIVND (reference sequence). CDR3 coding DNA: TGTGCCAGTAGTCTACAGGTGCTTAATGAAAAACTGTTTTTT. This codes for CASSLQVLNEKLFF. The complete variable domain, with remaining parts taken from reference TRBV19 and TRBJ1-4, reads DGGITQSPKYLFRKEGQNVTLSCEQNLNHDAMYWYRQDPGQGLRLIYYSQIVNDFQKGDIAEGYSVSREKKESFPLTVTSAQKNPTAFYLCASSLQVLNEKLFFGSGTQLSVL.

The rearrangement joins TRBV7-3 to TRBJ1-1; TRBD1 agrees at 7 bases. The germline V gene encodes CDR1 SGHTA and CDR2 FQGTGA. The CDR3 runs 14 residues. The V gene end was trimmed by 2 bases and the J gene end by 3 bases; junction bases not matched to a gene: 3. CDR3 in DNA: TGTGCCAGCAGCTTATCAGGGGGGCACACTGAAGCTTTCTTT. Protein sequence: CASSLSGGHTEAFF.

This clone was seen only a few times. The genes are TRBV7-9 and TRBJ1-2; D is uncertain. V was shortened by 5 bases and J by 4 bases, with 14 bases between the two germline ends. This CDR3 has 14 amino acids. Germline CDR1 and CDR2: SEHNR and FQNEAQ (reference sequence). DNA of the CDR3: TGTGCCAGCAGCCATGACAATCACGCCTATGGCTACACCTTC. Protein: CASSHDNHAYGYTF.

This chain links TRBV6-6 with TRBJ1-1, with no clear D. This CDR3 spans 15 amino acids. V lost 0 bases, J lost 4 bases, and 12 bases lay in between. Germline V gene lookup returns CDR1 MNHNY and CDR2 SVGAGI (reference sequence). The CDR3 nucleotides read TGTGCCAGCAGTTACTCGGAAGCCCGGGGCACTGAAGCTTTCTTT. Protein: CASSYSEARGTEAFF.

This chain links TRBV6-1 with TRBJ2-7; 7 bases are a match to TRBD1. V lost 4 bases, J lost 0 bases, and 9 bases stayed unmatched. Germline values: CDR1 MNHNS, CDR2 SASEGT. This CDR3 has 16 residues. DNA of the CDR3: TGTGCCAGCAGTGCAGCCTCCGGGACAGCCTCCTACGAGCAGTACGTC. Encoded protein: CASSAASGTASYEQYV.

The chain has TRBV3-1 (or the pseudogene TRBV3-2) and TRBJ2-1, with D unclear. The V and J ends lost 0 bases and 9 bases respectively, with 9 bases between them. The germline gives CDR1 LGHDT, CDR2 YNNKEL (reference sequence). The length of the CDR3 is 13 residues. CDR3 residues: CASSQDPYSEQFF. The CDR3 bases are TGTGCCAGCAGCCAAGATCCTTATAGTGAGCAGTTCTTC.

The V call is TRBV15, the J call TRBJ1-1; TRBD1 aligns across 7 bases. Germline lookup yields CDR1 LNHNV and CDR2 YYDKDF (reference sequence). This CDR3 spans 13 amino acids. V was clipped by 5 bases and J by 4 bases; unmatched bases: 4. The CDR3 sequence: CATSLRQGTEAFF. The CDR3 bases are TGTGCCACCAGCTTACGACAGGGCACTGAAGCTTTCTTT. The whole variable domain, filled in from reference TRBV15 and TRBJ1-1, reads DAMVIQNPRYQVTQFGKPVTLSCSQTLNHNVMYWYQQKSSQAPKLLFHYYDKDFNNEADTPDNFQSRRPNTSFCFLDIRSPGLGDTAMYLCATSLRQGTEAFFGQGTRLTVV.

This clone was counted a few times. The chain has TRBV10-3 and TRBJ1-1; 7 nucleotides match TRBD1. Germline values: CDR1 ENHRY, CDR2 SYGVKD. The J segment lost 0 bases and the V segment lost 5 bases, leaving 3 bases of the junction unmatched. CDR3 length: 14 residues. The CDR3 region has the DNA TGTGCCATCAGTACCGGGACAGTGAACACTGAAGCTTTCTTT. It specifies CAISTGTVNTEAFF.

The CDR3 bases are TGTGCCAGCAGCTTAGAAGGCGGGTATTCCTACAATGAGCAGTTCTTC. It codes for CASSLEGGYSYNEQFF. The chain carries TRBV7-6 and TRBJ2-1, with D tentatively TRBD2 (5 bases). This CDR3 has 16 residues. V was pared by 1 base and J by 1 base, with 11 bases between. The germline V gene has CDR1 SGHVS and CDR2 FNYEAQ.

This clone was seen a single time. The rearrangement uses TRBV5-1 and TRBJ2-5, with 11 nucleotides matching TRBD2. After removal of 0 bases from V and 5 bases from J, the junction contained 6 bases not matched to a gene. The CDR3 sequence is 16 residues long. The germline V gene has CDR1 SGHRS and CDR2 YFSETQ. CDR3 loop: CASSLARLAGGETQYF. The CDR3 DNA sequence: TGCGCCAGCAGCTTGGCGCGGCTAGCGGGGGGTGAGACCCAGTACTTC.

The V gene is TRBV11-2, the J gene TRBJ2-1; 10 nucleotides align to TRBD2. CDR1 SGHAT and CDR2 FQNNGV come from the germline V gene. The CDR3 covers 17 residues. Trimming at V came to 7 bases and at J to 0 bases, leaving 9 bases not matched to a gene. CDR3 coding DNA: TGTGCCAGCACCTCAGCTAGCGGGGGACCCTCCTACAATGAGCAGTTCTTC. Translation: CASTSASGGPSYNEQFF.

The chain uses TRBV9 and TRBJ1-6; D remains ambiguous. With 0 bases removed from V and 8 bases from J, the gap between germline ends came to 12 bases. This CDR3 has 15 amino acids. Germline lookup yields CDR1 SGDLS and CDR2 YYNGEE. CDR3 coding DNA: TGTGCCAGCAGCGTAGAGGGAGGACGGGATTCACCCCTCCACTTT. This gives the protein CASSVEGGRDSPLHF.

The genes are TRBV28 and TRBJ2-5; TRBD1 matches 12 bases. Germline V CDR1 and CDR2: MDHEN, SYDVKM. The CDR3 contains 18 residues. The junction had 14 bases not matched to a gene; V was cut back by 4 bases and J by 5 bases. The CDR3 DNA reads TGTGCCAGCAGTTCCTACATTGCGGGACAGGGGGCTGGCGAGACCCAGTACTTC. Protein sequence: CASSSYIAGQGAGETQYF. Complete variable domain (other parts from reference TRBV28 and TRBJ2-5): DVKVTQSSRYLVKRTGEKVFLECVQDMDHENMFWYRQDPGLGLRLIYFSYDVKMKEKGDIPEGYSVSREKKERFSLILESASTNQTSMYLCASSSYIAGQGAGETQYFGPGTRLLVL.

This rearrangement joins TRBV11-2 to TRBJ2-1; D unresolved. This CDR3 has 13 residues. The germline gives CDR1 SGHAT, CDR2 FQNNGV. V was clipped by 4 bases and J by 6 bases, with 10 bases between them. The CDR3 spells CASSWFDINEQFF. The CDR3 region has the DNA TGTGCCAGCAGCTGGTTCGACATCAATGAGCAGTTCTTC.

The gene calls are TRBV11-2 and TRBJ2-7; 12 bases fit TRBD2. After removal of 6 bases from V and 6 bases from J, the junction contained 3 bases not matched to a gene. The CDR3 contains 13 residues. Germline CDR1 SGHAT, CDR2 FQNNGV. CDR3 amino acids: CASRGLAGSEQYF. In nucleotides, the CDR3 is TGTGCCAGCAGAGGACTAGCGGGAAGCGAGCAGTACTTC.